The following is a T cell receptor beta chain sequence with its context. Its target is unknown. The time point: 2015-2016 season, 7 days after influenza vaccination. No donor had influenza vaccine in the prior 6 months; all lived in the community. Trimming cost V 8 bases and J 6 bases; bases outside gene matches: 10. Germline V gene lookup returns CDR1 MNHNS and CDR2 SASEGT. The CDR3 runs to 13 residues. These data originate in a study of follicular helper T cells after annual influenza vaccination. Study-level results: Yearly vaccinations repeatedly recalled conserved clonotypes in ICOS+CD38+ cTfh.

Profiled with immunoSEQ multiplex PCR; TCRdb holds only in-frame clones, not every one. Among some 5,600 clones, 84% were seen once, and the ten largest hold approximately 2.5%. The rearrangement links TRBV6-1 to TRBJ2-7; TRBD1 aligns across 7 bases. Sequences were derived from CXCR5+ CD38- circulating T follicular helper cells from blood, sampled 7 days after influenza vaccination. Subset indicated: circulating Tfh, non-naive CD4+CXCR5+PD-1+ (ICOS+CD38+ or ICOS-CD38-). This TCR was sampled from an adult who received the influenza vaccine. CDR3 nucleotide sequence: TGTGCCAGCGATGACAGGGCCTACGGCGAGCAGTACTTC. Translating gives CASDDRAYGEQYF.